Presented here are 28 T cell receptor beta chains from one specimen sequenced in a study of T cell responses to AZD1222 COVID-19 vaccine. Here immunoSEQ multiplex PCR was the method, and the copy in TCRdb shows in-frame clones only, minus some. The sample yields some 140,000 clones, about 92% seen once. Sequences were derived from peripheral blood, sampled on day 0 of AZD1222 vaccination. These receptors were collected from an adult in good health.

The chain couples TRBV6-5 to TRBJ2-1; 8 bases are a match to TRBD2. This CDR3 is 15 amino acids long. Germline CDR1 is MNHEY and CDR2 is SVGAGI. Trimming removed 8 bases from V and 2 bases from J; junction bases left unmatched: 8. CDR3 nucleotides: TGTGCCAGCCTGAAAAAGCGGGGGACCTACAATGAGCAGTTCTTC. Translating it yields CASLKKRGTYNEQFF.

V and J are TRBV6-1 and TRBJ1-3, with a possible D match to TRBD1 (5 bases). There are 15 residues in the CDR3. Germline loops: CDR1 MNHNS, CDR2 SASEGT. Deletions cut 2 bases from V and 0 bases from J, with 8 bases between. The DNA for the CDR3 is TGTGCCAGCAGTGAACAGGGCAACTCTGGAAACACCATATATTTT. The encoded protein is CASSEQGNSGNTIYF.

The CDR3 nucleotides read TGTGCCAGCAGCGTAGGAATTGGGGTTGGGAACACTGAAGCTTTCTTT. Amino acids: CASSVGIGVGNTEAFF. The rearrangement uses TRBV9 and TRBJ1-1, with D unresolved. The germline gives CDR1 SGDLS, CDR2 YYNGEE. V was pared by 0 bases and J by 1 base, with 13 bases between. CDR3 size: 16 residues.

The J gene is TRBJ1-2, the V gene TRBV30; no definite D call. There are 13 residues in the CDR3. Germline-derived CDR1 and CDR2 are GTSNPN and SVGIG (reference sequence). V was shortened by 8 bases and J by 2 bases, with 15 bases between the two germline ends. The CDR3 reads CATSTALNYGYTF. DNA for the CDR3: TGTGCCACGAGTACGGCTCTGAACTATGGCTACACCTTC.

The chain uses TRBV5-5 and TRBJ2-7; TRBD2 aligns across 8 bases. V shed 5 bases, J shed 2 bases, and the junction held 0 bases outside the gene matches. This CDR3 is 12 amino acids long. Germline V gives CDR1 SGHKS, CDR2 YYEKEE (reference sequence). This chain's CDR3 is CASSSGTYEQYF. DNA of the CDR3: TGTGCCAGCAGTAGCGGGACCTACGAGCAGTACTTC.

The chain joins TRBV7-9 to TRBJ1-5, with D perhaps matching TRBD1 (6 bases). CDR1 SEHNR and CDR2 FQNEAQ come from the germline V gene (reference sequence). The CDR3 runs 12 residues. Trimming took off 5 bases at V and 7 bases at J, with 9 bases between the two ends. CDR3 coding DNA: TGTGCCAGCAGCCCCGACAGGCAGCCCCAGCATTTT. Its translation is CASSPDRQPQHF.

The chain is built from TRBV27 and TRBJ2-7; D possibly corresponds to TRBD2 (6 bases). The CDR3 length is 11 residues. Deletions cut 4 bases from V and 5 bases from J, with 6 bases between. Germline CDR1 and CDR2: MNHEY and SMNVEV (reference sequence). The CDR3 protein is CASSWGDEQYF. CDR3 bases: TGTGCCAGCAGTTGGGGGGACGAGCAGTACTTC.

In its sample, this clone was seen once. Written as DNA, the CDR3 is TGTGCCAGTAGTATAGTGAGGGGGTCGACCTACGAGCAGTACTTC. This encodes CASSIVRGSTYEQYF. This sequence joins TRBV19 and TRBJ2-7; maybe TRBD1 (6 bases). Between the trimmed V and J ends, which lost 1 base and 2 bases, there was a span of 12 bases. Germline-derived CDR1 and CDR2 are LNHDA and SQIVND (reference sequence). The length of the CDR3 is 15 residues.

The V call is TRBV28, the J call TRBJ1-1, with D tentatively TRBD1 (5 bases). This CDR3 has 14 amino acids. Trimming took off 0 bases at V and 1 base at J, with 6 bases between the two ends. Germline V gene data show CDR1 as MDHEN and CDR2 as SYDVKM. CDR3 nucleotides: TGTGCCAGCAGTTTATGGCAGGGGAACACTGAAGCTTTCTTT. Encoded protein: CASSLWQGNTEAFF.

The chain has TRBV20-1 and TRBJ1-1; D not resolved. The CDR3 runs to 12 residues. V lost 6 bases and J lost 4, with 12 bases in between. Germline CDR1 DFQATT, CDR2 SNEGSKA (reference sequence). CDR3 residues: CSASPTFTEAFF. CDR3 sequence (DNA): TGCAGTGCGAGTCCTACTTTCACTGAAGCTTTCTTT.

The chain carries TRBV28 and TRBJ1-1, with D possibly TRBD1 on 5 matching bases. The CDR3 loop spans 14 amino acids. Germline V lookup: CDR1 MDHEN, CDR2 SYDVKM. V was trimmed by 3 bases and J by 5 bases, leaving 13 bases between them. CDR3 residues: CASSLFAGGTEAFF. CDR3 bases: TGTGCCAGCAGTTTGTTCGCCGGGGGGACTGAAGCTTTCTTT.

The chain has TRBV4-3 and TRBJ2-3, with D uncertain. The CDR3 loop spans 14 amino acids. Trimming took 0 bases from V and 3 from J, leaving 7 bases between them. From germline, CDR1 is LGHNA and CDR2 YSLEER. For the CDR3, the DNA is TGCGCCAGCAGCCAAGATTCGGCAACAGATACGCAGTATTTT. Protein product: CASSQDSATDTQYF.

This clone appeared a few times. The CDR3 protein is CASSTYRGQGVDTEAFF. The CDR3 bases are TGTGCCAGTAGTACCTACAGGGGGCAGGGAGTAGACACTGAAGCTTTCTTT. The chain has TRBV19 and TRBJ1-1; 9 bases align to TRBD1. V lost 4 bases and J lost 3; bases outside the gene matches: 12. Germline V CDR1 and CDR2: LNHDA, SQIVND (reference sequence). The CDR3 contains 17 residues. The entire variable domain, with the rest obtained from reference TRBV19 and TRBJ1-1, is as follows: DGGITQSPKYLFRKEGQNVTLSCEQNLNHDAMYWYRQDPGQGLRLIYYSQIVNDFQKGDIAEGYSVSREKKESFPLTVTSAQKNPTAFYLCASSTYRGQGVDTEAFFGQGTRLTVV.

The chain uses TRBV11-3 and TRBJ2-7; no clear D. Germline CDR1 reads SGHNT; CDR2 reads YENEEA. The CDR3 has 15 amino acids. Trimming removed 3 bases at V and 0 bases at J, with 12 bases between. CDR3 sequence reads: CASSFRSGSSYEQYF. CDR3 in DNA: TGTGCCAGCAGCTTCAGATCGGGCTCCTCCTACGAGCAGTACTTC.

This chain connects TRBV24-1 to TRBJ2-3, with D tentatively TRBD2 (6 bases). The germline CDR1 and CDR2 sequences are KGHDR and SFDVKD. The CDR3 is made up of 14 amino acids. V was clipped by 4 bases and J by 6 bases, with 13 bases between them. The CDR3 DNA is TGTGCCACCAGTGACGCGGGACTTTTCGATACGCAGTATTTT. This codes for CATSDAGLFDTQYF.

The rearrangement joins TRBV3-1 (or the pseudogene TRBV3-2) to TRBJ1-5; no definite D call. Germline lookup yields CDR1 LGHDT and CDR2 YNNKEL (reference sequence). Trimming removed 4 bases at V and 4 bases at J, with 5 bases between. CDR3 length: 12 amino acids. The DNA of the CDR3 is TGTGCCAGCAGCCTCAAGAATCAGCCCCAGCATTTT. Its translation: CASSLKNQPQHF.

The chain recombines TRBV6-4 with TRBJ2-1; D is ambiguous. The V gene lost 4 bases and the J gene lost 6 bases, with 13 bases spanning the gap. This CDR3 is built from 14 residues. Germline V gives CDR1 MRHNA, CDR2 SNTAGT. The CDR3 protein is CASSGVVGSNEQFF. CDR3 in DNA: TGTGCCAGCAGTGGGGTTGTAGGATCCAATGAGCAGTTCTTC.

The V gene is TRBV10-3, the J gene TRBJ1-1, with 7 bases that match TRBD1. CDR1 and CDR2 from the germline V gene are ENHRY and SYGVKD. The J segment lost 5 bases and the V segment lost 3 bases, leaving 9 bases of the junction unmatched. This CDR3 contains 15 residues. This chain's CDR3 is CAISEDRVRVTEAFF. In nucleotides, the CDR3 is TGTGCCATCAGTGAAGACAGGGTTCGGGTAACTGAAGCTTTCTTT.

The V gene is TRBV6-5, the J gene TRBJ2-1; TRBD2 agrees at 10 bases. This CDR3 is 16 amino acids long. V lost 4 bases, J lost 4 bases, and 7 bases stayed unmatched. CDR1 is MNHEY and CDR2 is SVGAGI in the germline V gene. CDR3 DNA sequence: TGTGCCAGCAGTTTGCGAGGAGCGGGAGGGTACAATGAGCAGTTCTTC. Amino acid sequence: CASSLRGAGGYNEQFF.

The CDR3 DNA follows: TGTGCCAGCAGCTTATACCGGAACACTGAAGCTTTCTTT. It is translated as CASSLYRNTEAFF. The rearrangement links TRBV11-3 to TRBJ1-1; D uncertain. There are 13 residues in the CDR3. Trimming left V 2 bases short and J 1 base short, with 5 bases between. CDR1 SGHNT and CDR2 YENEEA come from the germline V gene.

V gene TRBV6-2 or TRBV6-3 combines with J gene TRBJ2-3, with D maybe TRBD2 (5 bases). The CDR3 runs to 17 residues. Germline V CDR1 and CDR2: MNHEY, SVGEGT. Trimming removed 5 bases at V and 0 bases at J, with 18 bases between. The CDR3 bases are TGTGCCAGCAGTCCCTGGTCGTGGGGAGACAGCACAGATACGCAGTATTTT. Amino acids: CASSPWSWGDSTDTQYF.

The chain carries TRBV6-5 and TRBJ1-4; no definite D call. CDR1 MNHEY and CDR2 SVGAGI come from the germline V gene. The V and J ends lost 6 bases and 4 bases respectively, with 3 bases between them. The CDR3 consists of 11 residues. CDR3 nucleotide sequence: TGTGCCAGCAGGGTTAATGAAAAACTGTTTTTT. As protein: CASRVNEKLFF.

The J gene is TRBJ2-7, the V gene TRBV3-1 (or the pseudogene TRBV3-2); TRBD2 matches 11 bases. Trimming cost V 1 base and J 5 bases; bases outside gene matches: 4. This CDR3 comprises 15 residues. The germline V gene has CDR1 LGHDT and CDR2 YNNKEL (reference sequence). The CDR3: CASSQVRSGRDEQYF. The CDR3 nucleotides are TGTGCCAGCAGCCAAGTTCGTAGCGGGAGGGACGAGCAGTACTTC.

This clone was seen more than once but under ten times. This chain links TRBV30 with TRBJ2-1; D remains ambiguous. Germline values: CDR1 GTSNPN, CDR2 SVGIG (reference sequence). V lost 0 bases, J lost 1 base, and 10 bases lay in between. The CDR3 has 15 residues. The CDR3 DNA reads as TGTGCCTGGAGTGTACGGGTAGTTTCCTACAATGAGCAGTTCTTC. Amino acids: CAWSVRVVSYNEQFF. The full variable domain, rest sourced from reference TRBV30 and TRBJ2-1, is SQTIHQWPATLVQPVGSPLSLECTVEGTSNPNLYWYRQAAGRGLQLLFYSVGIGQISSEVPQNLSASRPQDRQFILSSKKLLLSDSGFYLCAWSVRVVSYNEQFFGPGTRLTVL.

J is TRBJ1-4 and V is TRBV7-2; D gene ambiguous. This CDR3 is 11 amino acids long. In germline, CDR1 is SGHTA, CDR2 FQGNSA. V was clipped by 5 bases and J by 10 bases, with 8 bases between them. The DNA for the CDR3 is TGTGCCAGCAGCCCGCGGGTAAAACTGTTTTTT. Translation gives CASSPRVKLFF.

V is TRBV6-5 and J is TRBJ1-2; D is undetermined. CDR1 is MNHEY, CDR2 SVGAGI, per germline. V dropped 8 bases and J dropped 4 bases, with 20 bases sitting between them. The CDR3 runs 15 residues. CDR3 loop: CASFGTAWVFYGYTF. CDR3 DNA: TGTGCCAGCTTCGGCACCGCTTGGGTCTTCTATGGCTACACCTTC.

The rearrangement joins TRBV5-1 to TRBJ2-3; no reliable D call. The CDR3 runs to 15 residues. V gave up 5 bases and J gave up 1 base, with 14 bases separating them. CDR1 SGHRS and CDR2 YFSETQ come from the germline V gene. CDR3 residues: CASRVLPGGTDTQYF. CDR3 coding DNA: TGCGCCAGCAGGGTCCTGCCAGGAGGCACAGATACGCAGTATTTT.

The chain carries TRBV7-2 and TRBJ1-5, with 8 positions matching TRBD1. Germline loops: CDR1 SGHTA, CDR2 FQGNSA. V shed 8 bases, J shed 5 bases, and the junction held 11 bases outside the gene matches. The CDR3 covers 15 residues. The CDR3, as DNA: TGTGCCAGCTCACTCCAGACAGGGGCCGATCAGCCCCAGCATTTT. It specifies CASSLQTGADQPQHF.